Presented here are 3 T cell receptor beta chains from one specimen sequenced in a study of blood T cell repertoires in COVID-19. The method was immunoSEQ multiplex PCR; TCRdb's version includes in-frame clones alone and lacks a portion of them. This table has 150,000 to 200,000 clones, under 85% appearing once. The specimen was peripheral blood. The receptors shown here come from a man between 65 and 85 years old who had recovered from COVID-19.

The V gene is TRBV24-1, the J gene TRBJ2-1; 8 bases agree with TRBD1. Looked up from germline, CDR1 is KGHDR and CDR2 is SFDVKD. The junction had 5 bases not matched to a gene; V was cut back by 5 bases and J by 3 bases. This CDR3 spans 15 amino acids. The CDR3 nucleotides are TGTGCCACCAGTGCCCGGGACAGGAGCTACAATGAGCAGTTCTTC. Residues: CATSARDRSYNEQFF.

The V and J genes are TRBV14 and TRBJ2-1; perhaps TRBD1 as D (6 bases). Per the germline V gene, CDR1 is SGHDN and CDR2 is FVKESK. The CDR3 loop spans 15 amino acids. Trimming shortened V by 2 bases and J by 2 bases, and 10 bases separated the two germline ends. The CDR3 bases are TGTGCCAGCAGCCAACAACAGGGTACCTACAATGAGCAGTTCTTC. Translation: CASSQQQGTYNEQFF. Based on the CDR3 plus reference TRBV14 and TRBJ2-1, the full variable domain is EAGVTQFPSHSVIEKGQTVTLRCDPISGHDNLYWYRRVMGKEIKFLLHFVKESKQDESGMPNNRFLAERTGGTYSTLKVQPAELEDSGVYFCASSQQQGTYNEQFFGPGTRLTVL.

This clone occurred a few times. The rearrangement joins TRBV18 to TRBJ2-3, with 9 bases lining up with TRBD2. Per germline, CDR1 KGHSH and CDR2 LQKENI. The CDR3 spans 17 residues. The ends lost 0 bases at V and 0 bases at J; junction bases unmatched: 4. The CDR3 is CASSPPFLAGSTDTQYF. The DNA for the CDR3 is TGTGCCAGCTCACCACCGTTTCTAGCGGGAAGCACAGATACGCAGTATTTT.